This entry lists 25 T cell receptor beta chains sequenced from one sample in a study of OX40 agonist ivuxolimab in advanced cancers. Here immunoSEQ multiplex PCR was the method, and the copy in TCRdb shows in-frame clones only, minus some. The repertoire includes some 70,000 clones, about 80% of them detected once, and approximately 2.4% sits in the top ten. The source was CD4+ or CD8+ T cells sorted from blood, collected in a trial of the OX40 agonist ivuxolimab. These receptors originate from an adult with an advanced solid tumor such as melanoma, head and neck, liver or kidney cancer.

The rearrangement links TRBV9 to TRBJ1-2; TRBD1 agrees at 8 bases. The V and J ends lost 0 bases and 8 bases, in that order; junction bases with no gene match: 6. Per germline, CDR1 SGDLS and CDR2 YYNGEE. CDR3 size: 14 residues. This CDR3 reads CASSVGQGMLGYTF. For the CDR3, the DNA is TGTGCCAGCAGCGTAGGACAGGGGATGCTCGGCTACACCTTC.

This clone was detected a few times. The gene calls are TRBV4-1 and TRBJ1-1; 7 bases line up with TRBD1. V shed 6 bases, J shed 4 bases, and the junction held 11 bases outside the gene matches. The CDR3 loop spans 15 amino acids. Germline values: CDR1 MGHRA, CDR2 YSYEKL. DNA for the CDR3: TGCGCCAGCAGTCCGACCGAGGGGGCTCTCACTGAAGCTTTCTTT. Translated: CASSPTEGALTEAFF.

J is TRBJ2-7 and V is TRBV6-6; 10 bases are a match to TRBD2. CDR3 length: 15 residues. The V gene's germline CDR1 is MNHNY and CDR2 SVGAGI (reference sequence). V trimming: 6 bases; J trimming: 2 bases; junction bases outside the gene matches: 7. In nucleotides, the CDR3 is TGTGCCAGCAGATTAGGAGCGGGAGGGCCCTACGAGCAGTACTTC. The encoded protein is CASRLGAGGPYEQYF.

V is TRBV7-2 and J is TRBJ2-1, with D perhaps matching TRBD1 (6 bases). Germline V CDR1 and CDR2: SGHTA, FQGNSA. V was trimmed by 4 bases and J by 2 bases, leaving 12 bases between them. The CDR3 totals 15 residues. The CDR3: CASSSGGQTYNEQFF. For the CDR3, the DNA is TGTGCCAGCAGCTCGGGTGGACAGACCTACAATGAGCAGTTCTTC.

The chain links TRBV7-2 to TRBJ2-3, with D unclear. There are 15 residues in the CDR3. Trimming stripped 5 bases from V and 0 bases from J, with 12 bases between. Germline loops: CDR1 SGHTA, CDR2 FQGNSA. The CDR3 coding sequence is TGTGCCAGCAGCCCCCAGGCCACTAGCACAGATACGCAGTATTTT. It encodes CASSPQATSTDTQYF.

The chain carries TRBV5-1 and TRBJ1-3; D is unclear. The CDR3 is made up of 14 amino acids. V lost 5 bases and J lost 4, with 13 bases in between. Germline CDR1 reads SGHRS; CDR2 reads YFSETQ. The CDR3 DNA is TGCGCCAGCAGATCACCGGATGCGGGAAACACCATATATTTT. Protein product: CASRSPDAGNTIYF.

Note on this clone: Other DNA sequences from this sample encode an identical CDR3 as well. The chain joins TRBV7-2 to TRBJ1-1; D is ambiguous. V lost 5 bases to trimming and J lost 4 bases, with 8 bases between them. This CDR3 spans 12 amino acids. The germline V gene encodes CDR1 SGHTA and CDR2 FQGNSA. CDR3 DNA: TGTGCCAGCAGCCTCCGGGTCACTGAAGCTTTCTTT. Its protein is CASSLRVTEAFF.

The chain has TRBV11-2 and TRBJ1-1; D is unclear. The CDR3 spans 12 residues. CDR1 and CDR2 (germline): SGHAT, FQNNGV. V lost 5 bases and J lost 5, with 9 bases in between. The CDR3 DNA reads as TGTGCCAGCAGCCCCGGAAGGACTGAAGCTTTCTTT. Amino acid sequence: CASSPGRTEAFF.

The chain recombines TRBV2 with TRBJ2-3, with 10 bases identical to TRBD2. The germline V gene has CDR1 SNHLY and CDR2 FYNNEI. The V segment lost 6 bases and the J segment 0 bases; nucleotides outside the gene matches: 6. This CDR3 spans 16 amino acids. For the CDR3, the DNA is TGTGCCAGCAGGATCCTAGCGGGGGTTAGCACAGATACGCAGTATTTT. Translation gives CASRILAGVSTDTQYF.

The chain is built from TRBV11-2 and TRBJ1-5; D is uncertain. CDR3 length: 15 amino acids. With 0 bases removed from V and 4 bases from J, the gap between germline ends came to 10 bases. Per the germline V gene, CDR1 is SGHAT and CDR2 is FQNNGV. In DNA, the CDR3 is TGTGCCAGCAGCTTAGAACCATCTGGAAATCAGCCCCAGCATTTT. Translation gives CASSLEPSGNQPQHF.

J is TRBJ2-3 and V is TRBV19, with D perhaps TRBD1 (5 bases). Germline loops: CDR1 LNHDA, CDR2 SQIVND (reference sequence). The V end lost 3 bases, the J end lost 1 base, and 14 bases lay between the germline ends. This CDR3 region has 16 residues. The CDR3 DNA reads as TGTGCCAGTAGTATGGGGATCCTACAGGGCACAGATACGCAGTATTTT. Protein sequence: CASSMGILQGTDTQYF.

The chain couples TRBV5-5 to TRBJ1-1; D might be TRBD1 (6 bases). Deletions cut 2 bases from V and 11 bases from J, with 13 bases between. This CDR3 has 12 residues. The germline CDR1 and CDR2 sequences are SGHKS and YYEKEE (reference sequence). This chain's CDR3 is CASSLQGFGAFF. The CDR3 region has the DNA TGTGCCAGCAGCTTACAGGGTTTCGGGGCTTTCTTT.

In its sample, this clone was seen a few times. The chain couples TRBV6-4 to TRBJ1-2, with 8 nucleotides matching TRBD1. After removal of 6 bases from V and 6 bases from J, the junction contained 9 bases not matched to a gene. Germline loops: CDR1 MRHNA, CDR2 SNTAGT. This CDR3 has 14 amino acids. The CDR3 region has the DNA TGTGCCAGCAGAGAGAACAGGGGGACGGATGGCTACACCTTC. Amino acids: CASRENRGTDGYTF.

V gene TRBV4-1 combines with J gene TRBJ1-6, with D unresolved. Germline CDR1 MGHRA, CDR2 YSYEKL. The CDR3 is 14 residues long. V was clipped by 3 bases and J by 6 bases, with 9 bases between them. In DNA form, the CDR3 reads TGCGCCAGCAGCCAGCTCTTGGGTAATTCACCCCTCCACTTT. It encodes CASSQLLGNSPLHF.

The chain has TRBV15 and TRBJ2-7; TRBD1 matches 8 bases. CDR1 is LNHNV, CDR2 YYDKDF, per germline (reference sequence). The CDR3 is 13 residues long. V gave up 3 bases and J gave up 3 bases; unmatched junction bases: 1. In DNA form, the CDR3 reads TGTGCCACCAGCAGTGGGACAGGCTACGAGCAGTACTTC. Its translation is CATSSGTGYEQYF.

The chain recombines TRBV7-6 with TRBJ2-6; unclear D gene. There are 17 residues in the CDR3. Germline values: CDR1 SGHVS, CDR2 FNYEAQ. With 5 bases removed from V and 0 bases from J, the gap between germline ends came to 14 bases. The CDR3 loop is CASSPPIERSGANVLTF. The CDR3 region has the DNA TGTGCCAGCAGCCCCCCGATCGAGCGCTCTGGGGCCAACGTCCTGACTTTC.

In its sample, this clone was seen a few times. The chain combines TRBV6-5 with TRBJ1-5; a possible D gene is TRBD1 (6 bases). Between the trimmed V and J ends, which lost 0 bases and 5 bases, there was a span of 11 bases. This CDR3 is built from 15 residues. Per germline, CDR1 MNHEY and CDR2 SVGAGI. Here the CDR3 DNA reads TGTGCCAGCAGTTACTCGGGGGCCTCTTATCAGCCCCAGCATTTT. This translates into CASSYSGASYQPQHF.

The chain joins TRBV7-3 to TRBJ2-7; 7 bases align to TRBD2. V lost 4 bases and J lost 3; bases outside the gene matches: 6. CDR1 and CDR2 from the germline V gene are SGHTA and FQGTGA. CDR3 length equals 14 residues. The CDR3 spells CASSSSSGNYEQYF. The DNA for the CDR3 is TGTGCCAGCAGCTCCTCTAGCGGAAACTACGAGCAGTACTTC.

This rearrangement joins TRBV6-5 to TRBJ1-5; perhaps TRBD1 as D (5 bases). The CDR3 covers 14 residues. Per the germline V gene, CDR1 is MNHEY and CDR2 is SVGAGI. The germline V and J ends were trimmed by 4 bases and 6 bases, with 13 bases remaining between them. This CDR3 is CASSSSRVFQPQHF. CDR3 bases: TGTGCCAGCAGTTCTAGCAGGGTATTTCAGCCCCAGCATTTT.

This clone has a single count. This CDR3 reads CASSRSPGDTEAFF. The CDR3 DNA reads TGTGCCAGCAGCAGATCTCCGGGGGACACTGAAGCTTTCTTT. The chain recombines TRBV7-3 with TRBJ1-1; D possibly corresponds to TRBD1 (5 bases). With 5 bases removed from V and 3 bases from J, the gap between germline ends came to 13 bases. Germline lookup yields CDR1 SGHTA and CDR2 FQGTGA. CDR3 size: 14 residues.

The J gene is TRBJ1-6, the V gene TRBV4-1; possibly TRBD1 for D (6 bases). Trimming shortened V by 0 bases and J by 0 bases, and 18 bases separated the two germline ends. CDR3 length: 20 residues. Germline V CDR1 and CDR2: MGHRA, YSYEKL. The CDR3 sequence is CASSQDRDTPTGSYNSPLHF. Written as DNA, the CDR3 is TGCGCCAGCAGCCAAGACCGGGACACCCCCACGGGCTCCTATAATTCACCCCTCCACTTT.

CDR3 loop: CAWKNGPEAFF. The CDR3 region has the DNA TGTGCCTGGAAGAACGGGCCTGAAGCTTTCTTT. The V call is TRBV30, the J call TRBJ1-1, with D hard to call. Trimming took off 4 bases at V and 6 bases at J, with 9 bases between the two ends. Germline V lookup: CDR1 GTSNPN, CDR2 SVGIG (reference sequence). CDR3 length equals 11 residues.

The J gene is TRBJ2-6, the V gene TRBV6-1; TRBD1 aligns across 8 bases. The CDR3 loop spans 18 amino acids. The V segment lost 1 base and the J segment 5 bases; nucleotides outside the gene matches: 10. From germline, CDR1 is MNHNS and CDR2 SASEGT. The DNA for the CDR3 is TGTGCCAGCAGTGAAGGGACAGGGTCCGGGGGTAGGGCCAACGTCCTGACTTTC. As protein: CASSEGTGSGGRANVLTF.

The chain's CDR3 is CASSLGGTNTGELFF. The CDR3 DNA reads as TGTGCCAGCAGCTTAGGAGGCACGAACACCGGGGAGCTGTTTTTT. The genes are TRBV7-6 and TRBJ2-2; D unresolved. Per germline, CDR1 SGHVS and CDR2 FNYEAQ. The V end was cut by 1 base, the J end by 0 bases, with 6 bases between. This CDR3 has 15 amino acids. The full variable domain, rest sourced from reference TRBV7-6 and TRBJ2-2, is GAGVSQSPRYKVTKRGQDVALRCDPISGHVSLYWYRQALGQGPEFLTYFNYEAQQDKSGLPNDRFSAERPEGSISTLTIQRTEQRDSAMYRCASSLGGTNTGELFFGEGSRLTVL.

V gene TRBV20-1 combines with J gene TRBJ2-4; no reliable D call. Germline V CDR1 and CDR2: DFQATT, SNEGSKA (reference sequence). The V and J ends lost 3 bases and 10 bases respectively, with 7 bases between them. The CDR3 spans 10 residues. This CDR3 is CSASMGIQYF. CDR3 bases: TGCAGTGCTAGTATGGGGATTCAGTACTTC.